These T cell receptor beta chains were read from a single sample in a study of T cells in localized non-small cell lung cancer. Produced via immunoSEQ multiplex PCR; TCRdb's table is partial and in-frame only. The sample shows around 50,000 clones, roughly 89% of them seen only once. This sample comprised peripheral blood, obtained before any cancer treatment. These receptors came from a male donor aged 60 or over with stage III squamous cell lung carcinoma. Each CDR3 is given with its conserved first and last residue. A D gene is named only where the DNA matches it firmly. Clone size is given for some rows only: seen once, a few or many times, or a class if the clone is expanded.

j_gene,d_gene,abundance,v_gene,CDR3aa,CDR3nt
TRBJ1-1,-,-,TRBV27,CASSLGGLTNTEAFF,TGTGCCAGCAGTCTAGGGGGTTTGACGAACACTGAAGCTTTCTTT
TRBJ2-5,TRBD2,-,TRBV7-9,CASSSGTSGVQETQYF,TGTGCCAGCAGCTCCGGGACTAGCGGGGTCCAAGAGACCCAGTACTTC
TRBJ1-1,TRBD1,-,TRBV2,CASSGDRVNTEAFF,TGTGCCAGCAGTGGGGACAGAGTGAACACTGAAGCTTTCTTT
TRBJ2-5,-,-,TRBV9,CASSVEPSAQETQYF,TGTGCCAGCAGCGTAGAGCCTAGCGCCCAGGAGACCCAGTACTTC
TRBJ2-3,-,-,TRBV6-5,CASSYRAPDDTQYF,TGTGCCAGCAGTTACCGGGCGCCGGACGATACGCAGTATTTT
TRBJ1-2,-,-,TRBV19,CASSTNADSYGYTF,TGTGCCAGTAGTACCAACGCGGACAGCTATGGCTACACCTTC
TRBJ2-5,-,-,TRBV6-1,CASSYREETQYF,TGTGCCAGCAGCTACAGGGAAGAGACCCAGTACTTC
TRBJ2-1,-,-,TRBV7-3,CASSSRTGPFYNEQFF,TGTGCCAGCAGCTCGCGAACGGGACCTTTCTACAATGAGCAGTTCTTC
TRBJ1-1,-,-,TRBV18,CASSGGGSRNTEAFF,TGTGCCAGCTCCGGCGGGGGATCAAGGAACACTGAAGCTTTCTTT
TRBJ2-7,TRBD1,few,TRBV7-3,CASSLSTGTGEGEQYF,TGTGCCAGCAGCCTTTCTACCGGGACAGGGGAAGGCGAGCAGTACTTC
TRBJ1-1,-,-,TRBV7-3,CASSLRAAGEGAAEAFF,TGTGCCAGCAGCTTACGGGCCGCCGGGGAGGGTGCCGCTGAAGCTTTCTTT
TRBJ1-4,-,-,TRBV27,CASRGVWNEKLFF,TGTGCCAGCAGAGGGGTCTGGAATGAAAAACTGTTTTTT
TRBJ2-7,-,-,TRBV4-1,CASSQDPAGDYYEQYF,TGCGCCAGCAGCCAAGATCCGGCAGGGGACTACTACGAGCAGTACTTC
TRBJ1-3,-,-,TRBV7-2,CASSGFWASGNTIYF,TGTGCCAGCAGCGGCTTCTGGGCCTCTGGAAACACCATATATTTT
TRBJ1-2,-,-,TRBV5-4,CASSPRGALAPGHGYTF,TGTGCCAGCAGCCCTCGGGGGGCGCTAGCCCCCGGACATGGCTACACCTTC
TRBJ2-7,-,-,TRBV6-1,CASTQVVEGAWYF,TGTGCCAGCACTCAAGTAGTGGAAGGCGCGTGGTACTTC
TRBJ2-7,-,-,TRBV4-3,CASSQDDRYEQYF,TGCGCCAGCAGCCAAGATGACCGGTACGAGCAGTACTTC
TRBJ2-5,TRBD2,-,TRBV9,CASSVGLAGGETQYF,TGTGCCAGCAGCGTGGGACTAGCGGGAGGTGAGACCCAGTACTTC
TRBJ1-1,TRBD1,-,TRBV5-8,CASSIGTGGGTEAFF,TGTGCCAGCAGCATAGGGACAGGGGGCGGCACTGAAGCTTTCTTT
TRBJ2-3,TRBD1,-,TRBV7-3,CASSETGGSTDTQYF,TGTGCCAGCAGCGAGACAGGGGGGAGCACAGATACGCAGTATTTT
TRBJ2-5,TRBD2,-,TRBV5-1,CASSLAASGNRETQYF,TGCGCCAGCAGCTTGGCGGCTAGCGGGAATCGGGAGACCCAGTACTTC
TRBJ1-2,TRBD1,-,TRBV25-1,CASSAVGQGKGYGYTF,TGTGCCAGCAGTGCTGTGGGACAGGGGAAGGGGTATGGCTACACCTTC
TRBJ2-7,-,-,TRBV19,CASSISEGYEQYF,TGTGCCAGTAGTATATCCGAGGGCTACGAGCAGTACTTC
TRBJ2-5,-,once,TRBV30,CAWSGPLQGSNQETQYF,TGTGCCTGGAGTGGCCCGCTACAGGGTAGTAACCAAGAGACCCAGTACTTC
TRBJ1-1,-,-,TRBV30,CAWSVGRRHGGRTEAFF,TGTGCCTGGAGTGTTGGAAGACGTCATGGAGGGCGGACTGAAGCTTTCTTT
TRBJ2-1,TRBD1,-,TRBV5-1,CASSLVATGRNEQFF,TGCGCCAGCAGCTTGGTCGCGACAGGGCGCAATGAGCAGTTCTTC
TRBJ1-1,-,-,TRBV5-1,CASREIMNTEAFF,TGCGCCAGTAGGGAAATCATGAACACTGAAGCTTTCTTT
TRBJ2-7,-,-,TRBV30,CAWSASGSYEQYF,TGTGCCTGGAGTGCAAGCGGCTCCTACGAGCAGTACTTC
TRBJ2-3,-,-,TRBV27,CASLRGGTDTQYF,TGTGCCAGCCTTAGGGGGGGCACAGATACGCAGTATTTT
TRBJ2-5,-,-,TRBV6-1,CASSALARNQETQYF,TGTGCCAGCAGCGCCTTGGCTAGGAACCAAGAGACCCAGTACTTC
TRBJ2-5,-,-,TRBV5-1,CASSFSGIKETQYF,TGCGCCAGCAGCTTTTCAGGGATCAAAGAGACCCAGTACTTC
TRBJ1-4,TRBD1,few,TRBV5-1,CASSFTVPGTGNEKLFF,TGCGCCAGCAGCTTTACTGTACCCGGGACAGGGAATGAAAAACTGTTTTTT
TRBJ2-1,-,medium-sized,TRBV12-5,CASGLVDGLEQFF,TGTGCTAGTGGTTTGGTTGACGGACTAGAGCAGTTCTTC
TRBJ2-7,-,-,TRBV6-5,CASRKRSRTYEQYF,TGTGCCAGCAGAAAAAGGTCACGTACCTACGAGCAGTACTTC
TRBJ1-2,-,-,TRBV5-5,CASGLMEGSYDYTF,TGTGCCAGCGGGTTAATGGAGGGAAGCTATGACTACACCTTC
TRBJ2-3,-,-,TRBV5-5,CASSFQAGVDTQYF,TGTGCCAGCAGCTTCCAGGCTGGGGTTGATACGCAGTATTTT
TRBJ2-1,-,-,TRBV9,CASSVEAGALNEQFF,TGTGCCAGCAGCGTAGAGGCGGGGGCCTTAAATGAGCAGTTCTTC
TRBJ2-3,-,few,TRBV15,CATSRGAITDTQYF,TGTGCCACCAGCAGGGGCGCGATCACAGATACGCAGTATTTT
TRBJ1-3,TRBD1,-,TRBV7-2,CASSRGQGGNTIYF,TGTGCCAGCAGCCGAGGACAGGGAGGAAACACCATATATTTT
TRBJ1-1,-,-,TRBV5-8,CASSFGWNTEAFF,TGTGCCAGCAGCTTCGGTTGGAACACTGAAGCTTTCTTT
TRBJ2-1,TRBD1,-,TRBV5-5,CASTPKTGGLSYNEQFF,TGTGCCAGCACCCCAAAAACAGGGGGCCTCTCCTACAATGAGCAGTTCTTC
TRBJ1-1,-,-,TRBV28,CASSPPLGRPNTEAFF,TGTGCCAGCAGTCCACCCCTTGGACGCCCGAACACTGAAGCTTTCTTT
TRBJ2-1,TRBD2,-,TRBV2,CASSESRPLAGDEQFF,TGTGCCAGCAGTGAATCCCGGCCCCTAGCGGGAGATGAGCAGTTCTTC
TRBJ1-5,-,-,TRBV2,CASSEGAPRVYF,TGTGCCAGCAGTGAAGGGGCACCTCGGGTGTATTTT
TRBJ2-6,-,-,TRBV5-5,CASSSGLSGANVLTF,TGTGCCAGCAGCTCCGGCCTCTCTGGGGCCAACGTCCTGACTTTC